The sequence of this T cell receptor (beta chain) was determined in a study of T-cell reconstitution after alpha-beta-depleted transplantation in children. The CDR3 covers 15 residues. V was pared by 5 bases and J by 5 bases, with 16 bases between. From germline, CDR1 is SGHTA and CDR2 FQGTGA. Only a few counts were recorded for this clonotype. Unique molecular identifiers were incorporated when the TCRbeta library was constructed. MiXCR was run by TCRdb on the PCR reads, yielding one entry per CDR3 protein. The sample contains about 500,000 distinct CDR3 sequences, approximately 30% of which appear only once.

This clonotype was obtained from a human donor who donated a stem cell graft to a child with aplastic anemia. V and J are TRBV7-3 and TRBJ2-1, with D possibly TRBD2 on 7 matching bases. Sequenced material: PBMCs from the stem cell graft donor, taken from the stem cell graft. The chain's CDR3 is CASSPRRGTNNEQFF. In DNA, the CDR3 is TGTGCCAGCAGCCCCCGGCGGGGGACAAACAATGAGCAGTTCTTC.